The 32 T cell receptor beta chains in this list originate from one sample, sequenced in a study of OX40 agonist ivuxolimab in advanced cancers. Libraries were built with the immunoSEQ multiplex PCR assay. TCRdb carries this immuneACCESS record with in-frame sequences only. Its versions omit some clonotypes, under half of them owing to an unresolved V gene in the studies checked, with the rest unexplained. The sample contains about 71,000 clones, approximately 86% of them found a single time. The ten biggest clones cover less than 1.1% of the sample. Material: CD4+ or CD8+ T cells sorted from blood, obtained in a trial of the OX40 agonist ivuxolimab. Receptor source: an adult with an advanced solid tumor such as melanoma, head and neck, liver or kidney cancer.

CDR3 nucleotide sequence: TGTGCCAGCTCACCAGGGACTCTCTCCTACAATGAGCAGTTCTTC. Protein sequence: CASSPGTLSYNEQFF. V and J are TRBV18 and TRBJ2-1, with D maybe TRBD2 (6 bases). CDR3 size: 15 residues. Trimming pared 2 bases from V and 0 bases from J, leaving 8 bases between. Germline loops: CDR1 KGHSH, CDR2 LQKENI.

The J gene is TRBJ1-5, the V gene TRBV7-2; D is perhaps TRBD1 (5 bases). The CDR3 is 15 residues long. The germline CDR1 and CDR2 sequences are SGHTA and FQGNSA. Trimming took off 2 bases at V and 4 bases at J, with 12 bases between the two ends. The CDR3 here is CASSLTPGPNQPQHF. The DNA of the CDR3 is TGTGCCAGCAGCTTAACGCCGGGACCTAATCAGCCCCAGCATTTT.

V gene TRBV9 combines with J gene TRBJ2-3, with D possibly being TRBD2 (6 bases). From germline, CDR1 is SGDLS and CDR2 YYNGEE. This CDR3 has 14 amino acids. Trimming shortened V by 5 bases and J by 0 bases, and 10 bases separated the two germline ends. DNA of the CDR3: TGTGCCAGCAGTGCAGCGGGCAGCACAGATACGCAGTATTTT. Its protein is CASSAAGSTDTQYF.

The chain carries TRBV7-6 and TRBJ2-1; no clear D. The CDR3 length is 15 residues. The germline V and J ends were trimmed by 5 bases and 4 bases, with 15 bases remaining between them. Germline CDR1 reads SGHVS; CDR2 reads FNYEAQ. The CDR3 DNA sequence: TGTGCCAGCAGCCCCATGGATGGCCGGTACAATGAGCAGTTCTTC. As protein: CASSPMDGRYNEQFF.

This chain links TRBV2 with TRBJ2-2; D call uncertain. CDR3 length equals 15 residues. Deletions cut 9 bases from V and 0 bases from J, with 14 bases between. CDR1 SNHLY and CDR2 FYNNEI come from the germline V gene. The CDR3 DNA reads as TGTGCCAGTTGGGGTGGGCACGCGAACACCGGGGAGCTGTTTTTT. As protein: CASWGGHANTGELFF.

For the CDR3, the DNA is TGCAGCGTTGAGGTCAGGGGAATGTACGAGCAGTACTTC. Protein: CSVEVRGMYEQYF. V and J are TRBV29-1 and TRBJ2-7; a weak D match, TRBD1 (6 bases). CDR1 is SQVTM and CDR2 is ANQGSEA in the germline V gene. Trimming pared 3 bases from V and 4 bases from J, leaving 13 bases between. The CDR3 is made up of 13 amino acids.

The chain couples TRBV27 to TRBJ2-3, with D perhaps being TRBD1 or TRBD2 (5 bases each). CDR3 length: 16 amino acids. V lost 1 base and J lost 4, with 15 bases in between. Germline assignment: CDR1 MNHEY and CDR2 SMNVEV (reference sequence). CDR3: CASSLYMTAVSDTQYF. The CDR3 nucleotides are TGTGCCAGCAGTTTATATATGACAGCGGTCTCAGATACGCAGTATTTT.

CDR3: CASSSVRDGRTKYYNEQFF. The DNA for the CDR3 is TGTGCCAGCAGTTCCGTACGGGACGGCCGGACTAAGTACTACAATGAGCAGTTCTTC. The chain couples TRBV28 to TRBJ2-1, with D tentatively TRBD2 (6 bases). The CDR3 is 19 amino acids. Germline V gene lookup returns CDR1 MDHEN and CDR2 SYDVKM. V lost 4 bases, J lost 3 bases, and 25 bases lay in between.

CDR3 region: CASSQGQQYSNQPQHF. For the CDR3, the DNA is TGCGCCAGCAGCCAAGGGCAGCAATATAGCAATCAGCCCCAGCATTTT. This chain uses TRBV4-1 with TRBJ1-5, with D uncertain. Deletions cut 1 base from V and 0 bases from J, with 10 bases between. The germline V gene encodes CDR1 MGHRA and CDR2 YSYEKL. This CDR3 has 16 amino acids.

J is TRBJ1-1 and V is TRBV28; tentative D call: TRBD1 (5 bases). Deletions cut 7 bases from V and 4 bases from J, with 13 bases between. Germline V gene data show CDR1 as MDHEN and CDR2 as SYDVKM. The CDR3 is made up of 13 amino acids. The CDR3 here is CASKIRESTEAFF. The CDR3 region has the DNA TGTGCCAGCAAAATCAGGGAGAGCACTGAAGCTTTCTTT.

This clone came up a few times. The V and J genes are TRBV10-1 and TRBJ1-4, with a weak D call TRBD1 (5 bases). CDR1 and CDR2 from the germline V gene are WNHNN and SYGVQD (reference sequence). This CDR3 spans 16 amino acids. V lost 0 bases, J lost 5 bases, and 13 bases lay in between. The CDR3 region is CASSESPTDINEKLFF. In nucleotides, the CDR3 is TGCGCCAGCAGTGAGTCCCCGACGGACATAAATGAAAAACTGTTTTTT.

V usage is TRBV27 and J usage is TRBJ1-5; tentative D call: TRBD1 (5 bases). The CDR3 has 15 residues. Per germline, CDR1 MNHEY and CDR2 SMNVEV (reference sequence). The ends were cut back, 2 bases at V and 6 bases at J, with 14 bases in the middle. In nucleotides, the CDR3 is TGTGCCAGCAGTTTAATCCGGGACGTTTCTCAGCCCCAGCATTTT. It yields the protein CASSLIRDVSQPQHF.

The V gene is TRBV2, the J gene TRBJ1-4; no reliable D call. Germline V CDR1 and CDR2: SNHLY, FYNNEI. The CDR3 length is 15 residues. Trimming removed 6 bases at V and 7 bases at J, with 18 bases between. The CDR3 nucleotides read TGTGCCAGCAGGGCAATAAAAGCCGGACGTGAAAAACTGTTTTTT. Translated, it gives CASRAIKAGREKLFF.

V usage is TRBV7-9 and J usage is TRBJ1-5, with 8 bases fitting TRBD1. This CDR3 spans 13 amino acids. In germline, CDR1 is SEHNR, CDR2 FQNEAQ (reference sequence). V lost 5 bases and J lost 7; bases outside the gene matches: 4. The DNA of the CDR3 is TGTGCCAGCAGCCCACAGGGGGACCAGCCCCAGCATTTT. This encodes CASSPQGDQPQHF.

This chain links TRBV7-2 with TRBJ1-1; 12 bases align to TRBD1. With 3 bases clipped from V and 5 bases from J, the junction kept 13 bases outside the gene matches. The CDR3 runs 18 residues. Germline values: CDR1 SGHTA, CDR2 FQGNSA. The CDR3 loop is CASSLYGTGGRLGTEAFF. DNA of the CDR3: TGTGCCAGCAGCTTGTACGGGACAGGGGGCAGATTGGGAACTGAAGCTTTCTTT.

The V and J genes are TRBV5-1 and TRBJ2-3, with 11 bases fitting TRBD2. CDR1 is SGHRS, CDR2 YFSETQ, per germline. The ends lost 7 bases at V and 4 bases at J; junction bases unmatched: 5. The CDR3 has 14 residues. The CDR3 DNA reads TGCGCCAGCCTAGCGGGAGGTGGGCCAGATACGCAGTATTTT. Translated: CASLAGGGPDTQYF.

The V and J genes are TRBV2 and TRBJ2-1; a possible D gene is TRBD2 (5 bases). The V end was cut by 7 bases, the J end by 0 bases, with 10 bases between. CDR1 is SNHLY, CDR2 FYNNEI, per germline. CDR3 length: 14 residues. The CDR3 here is CASTAESSYNEQFF. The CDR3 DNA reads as TGTGCCAGCACAGCGGAAAGCTCCTACAATGAGCAGTTCTTC.

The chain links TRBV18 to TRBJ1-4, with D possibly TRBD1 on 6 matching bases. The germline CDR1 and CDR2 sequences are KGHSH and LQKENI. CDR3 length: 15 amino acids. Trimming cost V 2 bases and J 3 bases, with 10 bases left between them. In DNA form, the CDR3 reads TGTGCCAGCTCACCAGCGTCAGGGGCTAATGAAAAACTGTTTTTT. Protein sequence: CASSPASGANEKLFF. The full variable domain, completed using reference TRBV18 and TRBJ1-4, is NAGVMQNPRHLVRRRGQEARLRCSPMKGHSHVYWYRQLPEEGLKFMVYLQKENIIDESGMPKERFSAEFPKEGPSILRIQQVVRGDSAAYFCASSPASGANEKLFFGSGTQLSVL.

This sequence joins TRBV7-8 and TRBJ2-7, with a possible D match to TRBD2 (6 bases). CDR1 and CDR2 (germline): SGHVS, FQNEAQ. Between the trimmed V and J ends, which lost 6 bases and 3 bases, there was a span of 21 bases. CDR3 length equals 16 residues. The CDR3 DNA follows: TGTGCCAGCAGACATAAGCTGGGCGGGACGGTCTACGAGCAGTACTTC. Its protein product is CASRHKLGGTVYEQYF. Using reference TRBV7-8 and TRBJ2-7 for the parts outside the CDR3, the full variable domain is GAGVSQSPRYKVAKRGQDVALRCDPISGHVSLFWYQQALGQGPEFLTYFQNEAQLDKSGLPSDRFFAERPEGSVSTLKIQRTQQEDSAVYLCASRHKLGGTVYEQYFGPGTRLTVT.

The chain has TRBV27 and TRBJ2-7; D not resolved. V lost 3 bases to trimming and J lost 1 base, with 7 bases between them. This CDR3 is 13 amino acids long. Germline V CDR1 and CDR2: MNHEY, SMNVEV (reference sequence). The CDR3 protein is CASSFVGSYEQYF. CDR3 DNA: TGTGCCAGCAGTTTTGTCGGGTCCTACGAGCAGTACTTC.

CDR3 region: CASSTDRPGGNQPQHF. The CDR3 DNA reads as TGTGCCAGTAGTACGGACAGGCCAGGGGGCAATCAGCCCCAGCATTTT. The rearrangement uses TRBV19 and TRBJ1-5; 7 positions agree with TRBD1. V lost 4 bases, J lost 2 bases, and 8 bases stayed unmatched. The germline V gene encodes CDR1 LNHDA and CDR2 SQIVND (reference sequence). The CDR3 contains 16 residues.

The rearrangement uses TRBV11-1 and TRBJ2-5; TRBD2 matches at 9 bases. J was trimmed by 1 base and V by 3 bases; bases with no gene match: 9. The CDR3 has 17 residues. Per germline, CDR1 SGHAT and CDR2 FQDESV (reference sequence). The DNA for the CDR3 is TGTGCCAGCAGCTTTAGTCCGCGGGGGGGGTCCCAAGAGACCCAGTACTTC. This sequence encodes CASSFSPRGGSQETQYF. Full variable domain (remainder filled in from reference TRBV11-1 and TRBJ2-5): EAEVAQSPRYKITEKSQAVAFWCDPISGHATLYWYRQILGQGPELLVQFQDESVVDDSQLPKDRFSAERLKGVDSTLKIQPAELGDSAMYLCASSFSPRGGSQETQYFGPGTRLLVL.

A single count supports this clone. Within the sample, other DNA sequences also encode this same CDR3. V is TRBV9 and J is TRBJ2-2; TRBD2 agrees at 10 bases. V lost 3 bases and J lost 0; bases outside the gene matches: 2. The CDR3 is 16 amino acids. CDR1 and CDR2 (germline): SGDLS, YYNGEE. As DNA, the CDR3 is TGTGCCAGCAGCGCCGGGACTAGCGCGAACACCGGGGAGCTGTTTTTT. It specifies CASSAGTSANTGELFF.

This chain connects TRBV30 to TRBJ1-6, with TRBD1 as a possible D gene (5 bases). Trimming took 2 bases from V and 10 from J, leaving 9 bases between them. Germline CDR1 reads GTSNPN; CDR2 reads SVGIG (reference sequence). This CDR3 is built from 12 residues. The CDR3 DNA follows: TGTGCCTGGAGTCTACGGGGCTCACCCCTCCACTTT. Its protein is CAWSLRGSPLHF. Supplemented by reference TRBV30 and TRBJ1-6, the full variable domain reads SQTIHQWPATLVQPVGSPLSLECTVEGTSNPNLYWYRQAAGRGLQLLFYSVGIGQISSEVPQNLSASRPQDRQFILSSKKLLLSDSGFYLCAWSLRGSPLHFGNGTRLTVT.

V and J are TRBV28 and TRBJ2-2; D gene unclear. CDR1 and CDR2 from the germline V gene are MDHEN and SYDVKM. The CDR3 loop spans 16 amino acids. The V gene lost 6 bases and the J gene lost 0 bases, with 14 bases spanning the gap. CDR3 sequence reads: CASRVTIFPNTGELFF. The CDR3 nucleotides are TGTGCCAGCAGGGTAACAATATTCCCGAACACCGGGGAGCTGTTTTTT.

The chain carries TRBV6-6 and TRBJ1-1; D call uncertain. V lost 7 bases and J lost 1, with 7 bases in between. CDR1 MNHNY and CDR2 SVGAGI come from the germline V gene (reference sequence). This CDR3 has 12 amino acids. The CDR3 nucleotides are TGTGCCAGCACCCGTGGGAACACTGAAGCTTTCTTT. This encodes CASTRGNTEAFF.

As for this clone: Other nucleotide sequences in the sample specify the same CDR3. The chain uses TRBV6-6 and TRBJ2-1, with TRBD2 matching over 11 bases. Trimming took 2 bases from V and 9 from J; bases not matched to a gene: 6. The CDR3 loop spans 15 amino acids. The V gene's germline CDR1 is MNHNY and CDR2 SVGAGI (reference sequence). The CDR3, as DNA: TGTGCCAGCAGTTACCGACTAGCGGGAAGAGCTGAGCAGTTCTTC. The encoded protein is CASSYRLAGRAEQFF.

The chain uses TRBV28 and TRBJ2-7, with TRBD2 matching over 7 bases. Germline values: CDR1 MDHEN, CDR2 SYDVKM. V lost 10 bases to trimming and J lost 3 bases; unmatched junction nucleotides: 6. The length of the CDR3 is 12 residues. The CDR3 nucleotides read TGTGCCACCACGGGACTAAACTACGAGCAGTACTTC. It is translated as CATTGLNYEQYF.

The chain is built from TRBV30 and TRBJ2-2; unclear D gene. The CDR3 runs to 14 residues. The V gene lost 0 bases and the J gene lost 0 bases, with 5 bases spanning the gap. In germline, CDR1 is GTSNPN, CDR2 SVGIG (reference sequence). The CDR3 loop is CAWSVVTNTGELFF. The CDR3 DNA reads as TGTGCCTGGAGTGTCGTCACGAACACCGGGGAGCTGTTTTTT.

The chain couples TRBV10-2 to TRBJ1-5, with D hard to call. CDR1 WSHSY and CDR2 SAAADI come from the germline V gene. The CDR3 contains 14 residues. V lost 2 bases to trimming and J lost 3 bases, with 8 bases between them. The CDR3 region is CASSEGAPNQPQHF. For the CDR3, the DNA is TGCGCCAGCAGTGAGGGTGCCCCCAATCAGCCCCAGCATTTT.

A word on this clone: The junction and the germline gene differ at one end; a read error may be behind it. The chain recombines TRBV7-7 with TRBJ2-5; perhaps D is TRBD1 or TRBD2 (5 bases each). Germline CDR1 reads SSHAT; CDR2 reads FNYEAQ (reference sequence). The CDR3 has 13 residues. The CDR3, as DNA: TGTGCTAGCAGCTTACAGGAGCGGGAGACCCAGTACTTC. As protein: CASSLQERETQYF.

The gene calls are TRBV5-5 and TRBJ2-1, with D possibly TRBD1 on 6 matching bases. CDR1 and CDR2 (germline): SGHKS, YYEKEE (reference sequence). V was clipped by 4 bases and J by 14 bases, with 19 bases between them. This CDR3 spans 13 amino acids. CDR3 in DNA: TGTGCCAGCAGCACAACACAGGGAAGGGATAAGTTCTTC. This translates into CASSTTQGRDKFF.